This TCR beta chain is from a study of T cell responses to AZD1222 COVID-19 vaccine. Overall study findings and caveats: Spike-specific TCRs gained breadth and depth after people received two AZD1222 doses. The sample set comprised mostly white British donors with more females, and clonal diversity was possibly underestimated.

TCRdb's table, derived via immunoSEQ multiplex PCR, lists solely in-frame clones and lacks some. The sample lists 100,000 to 150,000 clones, about nine tenths occurring once. Note on this clone: Its antigen is not identified.

This CDR3 spans 14 amino acids. In germline, CDR1 is MNHEY, CDR2 SVGEGT. Trimming removed 4 bases at V and 5 bases at J, with 14 bases between. The clonotype was recovered from an adult in good health. The chain links TRBV6-2 or TRBV6-3 to TRBJ1-1; possible D gene TRBD1, 6 bases. This material consisted of peripheral blood, taken on day 0 of AZD1222 vaccination. DNA for the CDR3: TGTGCCAGCAGTTGGGACATCCGGGTAACTGAAGCTTTCTTT. Its protein is CASSWDIRVTEAFF.